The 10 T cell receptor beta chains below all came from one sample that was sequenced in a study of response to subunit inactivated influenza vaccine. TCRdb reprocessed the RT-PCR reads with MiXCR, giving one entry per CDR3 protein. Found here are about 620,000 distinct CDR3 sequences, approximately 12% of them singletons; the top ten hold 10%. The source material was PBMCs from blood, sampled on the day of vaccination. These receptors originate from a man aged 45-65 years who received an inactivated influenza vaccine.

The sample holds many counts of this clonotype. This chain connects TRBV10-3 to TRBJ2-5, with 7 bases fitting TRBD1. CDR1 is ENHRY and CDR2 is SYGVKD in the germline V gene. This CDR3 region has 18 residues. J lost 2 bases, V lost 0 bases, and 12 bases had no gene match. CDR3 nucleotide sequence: TGTGCCATCAGTGAGTCGAAGGGGGCACGGTTAGGGCAAGAGACCCAGTACTTC. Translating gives CAISESKGARLGQETQYF.

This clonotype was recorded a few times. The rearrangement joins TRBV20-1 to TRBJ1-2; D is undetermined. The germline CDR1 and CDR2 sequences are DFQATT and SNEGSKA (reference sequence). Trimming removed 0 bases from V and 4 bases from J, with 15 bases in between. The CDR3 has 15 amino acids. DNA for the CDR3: TGCAGTGCTAGAGATCAGGAAGGTGGTAGCTATGGCTACACCTTC. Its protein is CSARDQEGGSYGYTF.

CDR3 DNA: TGTGCCAGCAGCCCGGGACTAGCGGGGCGCTACTACGAGCAGTACTTC. Translating gives CASSPGLAGRYYEQYF. This chain links TRBV12-3 or TRBV12-4 with TRBJ2-7, with 13 bases lining up with TRBD2. The length of the CDR3 is 16 residues. The V gene end was trimmed by 6 bases and the J gene end by 3 bases; junction bases not matched to a gene: 8.

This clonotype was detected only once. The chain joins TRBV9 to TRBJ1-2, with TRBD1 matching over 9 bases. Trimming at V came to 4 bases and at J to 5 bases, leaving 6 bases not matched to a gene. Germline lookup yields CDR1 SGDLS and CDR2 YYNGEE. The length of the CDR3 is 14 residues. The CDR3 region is CASSNGQGSYGYTF. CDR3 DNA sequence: TGTGCCAGCAGCAACGGACAGGGGTCTTATGGCTACACCTTC.

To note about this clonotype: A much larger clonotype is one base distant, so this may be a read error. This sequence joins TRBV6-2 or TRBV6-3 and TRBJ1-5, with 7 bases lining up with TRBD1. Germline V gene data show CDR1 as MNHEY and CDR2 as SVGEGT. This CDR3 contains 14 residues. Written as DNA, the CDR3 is TGTGCCAGAAGTTACTCAGGGGGGAATCAGCCCCAGCATTTT. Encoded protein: CARSYSGGNQPQHF.

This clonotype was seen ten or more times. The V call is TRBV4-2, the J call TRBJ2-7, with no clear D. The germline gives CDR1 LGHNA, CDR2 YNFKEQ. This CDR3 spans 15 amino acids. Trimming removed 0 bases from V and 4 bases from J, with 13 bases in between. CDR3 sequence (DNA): TGTGCCAGCAGCCAAGACCTCCCACCTCGGTACGAGCAGTACTTC. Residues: CASSQDLPPRYEQYF.

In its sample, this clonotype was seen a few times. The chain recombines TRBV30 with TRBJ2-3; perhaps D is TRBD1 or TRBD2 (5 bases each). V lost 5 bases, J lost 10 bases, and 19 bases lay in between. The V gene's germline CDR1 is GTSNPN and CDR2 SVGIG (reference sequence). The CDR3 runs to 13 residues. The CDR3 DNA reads TGTGCCTGGTCGCCGGGACCGCAGATGTCGCAGTATTTT. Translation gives CAWSPGPQMSQYF. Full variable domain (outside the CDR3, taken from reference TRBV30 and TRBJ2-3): SQTIHQWPATLVQPVGSPLSLECTVEGTSNPNLYWYRQAAGRGLQLLFYSVGIGQISSEVPQNLSASRPQDRQFILSSKKLLLSDSGFYLCAWSPGPQMSQYFGPGTRLTVL.

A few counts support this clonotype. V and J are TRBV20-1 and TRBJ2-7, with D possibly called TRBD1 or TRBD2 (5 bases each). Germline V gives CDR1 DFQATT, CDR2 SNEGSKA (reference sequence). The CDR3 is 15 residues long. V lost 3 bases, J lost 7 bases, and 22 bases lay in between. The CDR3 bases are TGCAGTGCTAGGGATTACGGGACGGACCTGTATGAGCAGTACTTC. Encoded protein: CSARDYGTDLYEQYF.

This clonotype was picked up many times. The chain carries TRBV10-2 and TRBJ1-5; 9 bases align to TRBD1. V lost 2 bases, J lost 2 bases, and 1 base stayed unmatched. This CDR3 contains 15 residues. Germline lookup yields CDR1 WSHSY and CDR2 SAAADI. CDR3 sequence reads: CASSETGGGNQPQHF. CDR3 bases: TGCGCCAGCAGTGAGACAGGGGGCGGCAATCAGCCCCAGCATTTT.

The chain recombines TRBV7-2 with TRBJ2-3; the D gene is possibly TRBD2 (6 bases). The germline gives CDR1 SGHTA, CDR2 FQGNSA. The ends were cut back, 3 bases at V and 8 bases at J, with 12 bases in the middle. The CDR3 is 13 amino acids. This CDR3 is CASSFWGEPTQYF. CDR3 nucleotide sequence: TGTGCCAGCAGCTTCTGGGGGGAGCCTACGCAGTATTTT.